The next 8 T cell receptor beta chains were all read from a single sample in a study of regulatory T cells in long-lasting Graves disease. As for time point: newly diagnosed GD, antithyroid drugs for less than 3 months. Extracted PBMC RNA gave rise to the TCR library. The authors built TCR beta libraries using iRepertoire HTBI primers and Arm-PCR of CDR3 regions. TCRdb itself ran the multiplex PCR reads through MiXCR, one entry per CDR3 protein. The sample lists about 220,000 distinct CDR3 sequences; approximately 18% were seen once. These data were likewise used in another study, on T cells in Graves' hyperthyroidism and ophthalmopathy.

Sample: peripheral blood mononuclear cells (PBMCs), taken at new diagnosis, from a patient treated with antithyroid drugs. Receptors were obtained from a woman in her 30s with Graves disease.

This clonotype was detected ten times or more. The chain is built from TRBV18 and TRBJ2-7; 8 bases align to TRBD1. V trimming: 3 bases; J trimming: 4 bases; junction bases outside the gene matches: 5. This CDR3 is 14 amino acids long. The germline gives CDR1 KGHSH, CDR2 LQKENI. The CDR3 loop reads CASSPSRGPYEQYF. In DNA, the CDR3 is TGTGCCAGCTCACCGTCCAGGGGGCCGTACGAGCAGTACTTC.

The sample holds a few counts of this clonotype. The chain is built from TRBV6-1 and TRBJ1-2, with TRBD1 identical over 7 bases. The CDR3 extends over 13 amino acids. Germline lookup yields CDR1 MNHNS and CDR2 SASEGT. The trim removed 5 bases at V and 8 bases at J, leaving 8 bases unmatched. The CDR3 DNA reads TGTGCCAGCAGTTACGACAGGGCAGGAGGCTACACCTTC. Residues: CASSYDRAGGYTF.

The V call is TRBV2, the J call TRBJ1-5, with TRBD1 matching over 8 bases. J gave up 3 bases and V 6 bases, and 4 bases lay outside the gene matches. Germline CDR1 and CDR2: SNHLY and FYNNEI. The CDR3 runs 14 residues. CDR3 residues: CASRGQAHNQPQHF. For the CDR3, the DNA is TGTGCCAGCAGGGGACAGGCTCACAATCAGCCCCAGCATTTT.

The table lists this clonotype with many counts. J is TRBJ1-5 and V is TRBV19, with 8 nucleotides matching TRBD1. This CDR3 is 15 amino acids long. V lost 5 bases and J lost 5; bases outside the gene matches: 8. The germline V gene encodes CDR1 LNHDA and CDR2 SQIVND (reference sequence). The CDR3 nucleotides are TGTGCCAGTAGTCCCCCTTACAGGGGGGATCAGCCCCAGCATTTT. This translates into CASSPPYRGDQPQHF.

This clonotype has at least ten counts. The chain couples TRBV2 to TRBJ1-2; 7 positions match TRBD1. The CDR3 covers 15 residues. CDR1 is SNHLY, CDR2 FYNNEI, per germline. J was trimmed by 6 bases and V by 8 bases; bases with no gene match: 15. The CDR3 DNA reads TGTGCCAGCTACGAGTTGACAGGGATGGTGGATGGCTACACCTTC. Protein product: CASYELTGMVDGYTF.

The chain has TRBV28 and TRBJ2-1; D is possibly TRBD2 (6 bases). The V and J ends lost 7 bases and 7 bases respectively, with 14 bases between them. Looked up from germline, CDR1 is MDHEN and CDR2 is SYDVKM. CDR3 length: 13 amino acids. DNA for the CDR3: TGTGCCAGCATTGGAGGGCCGTGGAATGAGCAGTTCTTC. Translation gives CASIGGPWNEQFF.

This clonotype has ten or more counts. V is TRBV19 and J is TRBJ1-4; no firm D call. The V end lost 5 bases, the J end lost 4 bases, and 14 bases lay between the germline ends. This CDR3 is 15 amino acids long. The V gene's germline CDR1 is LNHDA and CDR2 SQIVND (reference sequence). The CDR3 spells CASSLTRAINEKLFF. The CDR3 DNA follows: TGTGCCAGTAGTCTCACCCGGGCCATTAATGAAAAACTGTTTTTT.

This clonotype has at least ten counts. CDR3 coding DNA: TGTGCCAGCAGTTTGTGGGCCCCAAATTCACCCCTCCACTTT. As protein: CASSLWAPNSPLHF. The chain carries TRBV12-3 or TRBV12-4 and TRBJ1-6; D not resolved. V dropped 3 bases and J dropped 7 bases, with 10 bases sitting between them. This CDR3 region has 14 residues.